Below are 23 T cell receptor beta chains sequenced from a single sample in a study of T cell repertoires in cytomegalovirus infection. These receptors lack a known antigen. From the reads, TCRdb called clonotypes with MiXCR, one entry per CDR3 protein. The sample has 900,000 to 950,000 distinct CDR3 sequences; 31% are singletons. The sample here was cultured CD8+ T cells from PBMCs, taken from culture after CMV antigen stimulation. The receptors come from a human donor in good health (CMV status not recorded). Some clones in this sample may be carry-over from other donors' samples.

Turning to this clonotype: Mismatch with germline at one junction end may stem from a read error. CDR3 sequence reads: CASSLLPVDSPKYGYTF. Written as DNA, the CDR3 is TGTGCCAGCAGCCTCTTGCCCGTTGATAGTCCTAAATATGGCTACACCTTC. The chain couples TRBV7-6 to TRBJ1-2; no reliable D call. Germline V gene lookup returns CDR1 SGHVS and CDR2 FNYEAQ. The CDR3 is 17 residues long.

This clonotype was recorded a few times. The CDR3 DNA reads as TGTGCCAGCAGTCCCCTAGTCGCAGTACCGGACACTGAAGCTTTCTTT. It encodes CASSPLVAVPDTEAFF. This chain joins TRBV27 and TRBJ1-1; unclear D gene. Trimming pared 5 bases from V and 3 bases from J, leaving 19 bases between. The germline CDR1 and CDR2 sequences are MNHEY and SMNVEV (reference sequence). The CDR3 length is 16 residues.

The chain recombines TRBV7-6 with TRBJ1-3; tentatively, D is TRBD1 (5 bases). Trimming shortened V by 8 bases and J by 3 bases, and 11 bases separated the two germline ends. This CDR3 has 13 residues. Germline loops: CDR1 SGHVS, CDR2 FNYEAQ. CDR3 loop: CASHRSDGNTIYF. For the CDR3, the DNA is TGTGCCAGCCACAGGTCCGATGGAAACACCATATATTTT. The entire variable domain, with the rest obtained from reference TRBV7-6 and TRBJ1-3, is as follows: GAGVSQSPRYKVTKRGQDVALRCDPISGHVSLYWYRQALGQGPEFLTYFNYEAQQDKSGLPNDRFSAERPEGSISTLTIQRTEQRDSAMYRCASHRSDGNTIYFGEGSWLTVV.

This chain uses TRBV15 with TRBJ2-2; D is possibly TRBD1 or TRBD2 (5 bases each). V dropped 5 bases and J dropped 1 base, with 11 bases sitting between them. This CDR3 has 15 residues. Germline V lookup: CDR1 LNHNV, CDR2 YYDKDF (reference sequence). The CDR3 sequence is CATSEGRKNTGELFF. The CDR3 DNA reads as TGTGCCACCAGCGAGGGACGGAAGAACACCGGGGAGCTGTTTTTT.

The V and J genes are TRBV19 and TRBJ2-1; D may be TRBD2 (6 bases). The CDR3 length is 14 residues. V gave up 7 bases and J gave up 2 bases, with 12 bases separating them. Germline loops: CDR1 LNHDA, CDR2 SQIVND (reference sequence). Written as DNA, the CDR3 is TGTGCCAGTACTGACGGGGGTACCTACAATGAGCAGTTCTTC. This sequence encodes CASTDGGTYNEQFF.

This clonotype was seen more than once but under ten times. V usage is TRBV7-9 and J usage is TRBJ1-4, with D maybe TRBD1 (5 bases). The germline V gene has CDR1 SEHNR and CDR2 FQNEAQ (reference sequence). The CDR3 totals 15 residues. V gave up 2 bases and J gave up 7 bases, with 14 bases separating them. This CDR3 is CASSLSRGKSEKLFF. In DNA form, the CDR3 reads TGTGCCAGCAGCTTATCAAGGGGAAAGAGTGAAAAACTGTTTTTT.

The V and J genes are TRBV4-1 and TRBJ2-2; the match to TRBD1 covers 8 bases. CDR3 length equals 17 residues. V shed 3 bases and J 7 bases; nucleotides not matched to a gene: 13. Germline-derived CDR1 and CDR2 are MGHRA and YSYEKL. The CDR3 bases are TGCGCCAGCAGCCAGGGTAAATCATGGACAGGGAACGGGGAGCTGTTTTTT. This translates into CASSQGKSWTGNGELFF.

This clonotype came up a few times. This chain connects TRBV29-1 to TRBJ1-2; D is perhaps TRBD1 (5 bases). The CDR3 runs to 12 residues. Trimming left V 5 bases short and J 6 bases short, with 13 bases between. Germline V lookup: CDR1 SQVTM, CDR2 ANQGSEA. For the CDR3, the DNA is TGCAGCGTTCCCCAGGGAAGCGATGGCTACACCTTC. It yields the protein CSVPQGSDGYTF.

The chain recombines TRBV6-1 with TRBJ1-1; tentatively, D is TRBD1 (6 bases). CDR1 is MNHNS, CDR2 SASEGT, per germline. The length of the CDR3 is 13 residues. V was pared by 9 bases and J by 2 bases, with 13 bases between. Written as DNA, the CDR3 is TGTGCCAGTTCAGGGGTGCGCAACACTGAAGCTTTCTTT. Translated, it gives CASSGVRNTEAFF.

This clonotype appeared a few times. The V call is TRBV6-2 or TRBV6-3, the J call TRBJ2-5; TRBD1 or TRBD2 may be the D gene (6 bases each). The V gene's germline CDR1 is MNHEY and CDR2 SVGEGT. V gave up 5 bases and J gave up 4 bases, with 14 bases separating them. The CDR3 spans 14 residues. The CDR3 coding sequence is TGTGCCAGCAGTCCGGGGCCGGGGGCAGAGACCCAGTACTTC. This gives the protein CASSPGPGAETQYF.

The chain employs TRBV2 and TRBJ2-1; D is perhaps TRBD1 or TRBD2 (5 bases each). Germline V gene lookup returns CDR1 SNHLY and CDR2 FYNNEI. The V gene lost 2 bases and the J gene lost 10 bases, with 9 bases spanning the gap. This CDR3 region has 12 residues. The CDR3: CASSEQGREQFF. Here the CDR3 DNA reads TGTGCCAGCAGTGAACAGGGACGAGAGCAGTTCTTC.

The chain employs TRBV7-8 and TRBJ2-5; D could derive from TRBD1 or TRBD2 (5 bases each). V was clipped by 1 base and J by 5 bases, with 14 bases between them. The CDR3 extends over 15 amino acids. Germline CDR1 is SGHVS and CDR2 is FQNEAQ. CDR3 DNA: TGTGCCAGCAGCTTAGGGGGGTCGGTTAGGGAGACCCAGTACTTC. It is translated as CASSLGGSVRETQYF. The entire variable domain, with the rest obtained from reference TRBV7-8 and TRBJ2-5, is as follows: GAGVSQSPRYKVAKRGQDVALRCDPISGHVSLFWYQQALGQGPEFLTYFQNEAQLDKSGLPSDRFFAERPEGSVSTLKIQRTQQEDSAVYLCASSLGGSVRETQYFGPGTRLLVL.

The CDR3 nucleotides are TGTGCCAGCAGCGTTACCACAGGGGGCTATGGCTACACCTTC. Its protein is CASSVTTGGYGYTF. This rearrangement joins TRBV7-9 to TRBJ1-2; TRBD1 matches 8 bases. The CDR3 totals 14 residues. Germline CDR1 and CDR2: SEHNR and FQNEAQ (reference sequence). V was pared by 5 bases and J by 4 bases, with 6 bases of the junction left unmatched.

CDR3 amino acids: CASRTAEAFF. CDR3 bases: TGTGCCAGCAGGACGGCTGAAGCTTTCTTT. This chain links TRBV2 with TRBJ1-1; D remains unclear. The CDR3 is made up of 10 amino acids. Trimming removed 6 bases at V and 6 bases at J, with 5 bases between. Germline lookup yields CDR1 SNHLY and CDR2 FYNNEI.

CDR3 amino acids: CSAREEARQPQHF. Written as DNA, the CDR3 is TGCAGTGCTAGAGAGGAGGCCCGTCAGCCCCAGCATTTT. The rearrangement links TRBV20-1 to TRBJ1-5; D gene uncertain. The CDR3 is made up of 13 amino acids. The germline V and J ends were trimmed by 0 bases and 6 bases, with 9 bases remaining between them. Germline CDR1 and CDR2: DFQATT and SNEGSKA (reference sequence).

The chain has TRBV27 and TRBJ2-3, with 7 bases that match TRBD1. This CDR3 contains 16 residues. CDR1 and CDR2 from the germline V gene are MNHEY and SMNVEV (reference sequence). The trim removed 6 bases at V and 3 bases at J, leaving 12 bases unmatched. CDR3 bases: TGTGCCAGCAGACGACCCGCCCCGGGACAGACAGATACGCAGTATTTT. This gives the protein CASRRPAPGQTDTQYF.

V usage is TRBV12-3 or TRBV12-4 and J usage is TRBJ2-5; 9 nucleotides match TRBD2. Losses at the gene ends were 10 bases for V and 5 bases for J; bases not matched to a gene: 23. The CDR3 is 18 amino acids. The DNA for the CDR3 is TGTGCCAACAGCCCTAGGGGGCTAGCGGGGAGCCGCTGGGAGACCCAGTACTTC. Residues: CANSPRGLAGSRWETQYF.

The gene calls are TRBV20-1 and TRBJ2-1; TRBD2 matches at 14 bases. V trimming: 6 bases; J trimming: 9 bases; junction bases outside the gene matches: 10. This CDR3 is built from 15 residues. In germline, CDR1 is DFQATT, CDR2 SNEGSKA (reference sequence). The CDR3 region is CSALRLAGGPGEQFF. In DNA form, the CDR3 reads TGCAGTGCCCTTAGACTAGCGGGGGGGCCCGGTGAGCAGTTCTTC.

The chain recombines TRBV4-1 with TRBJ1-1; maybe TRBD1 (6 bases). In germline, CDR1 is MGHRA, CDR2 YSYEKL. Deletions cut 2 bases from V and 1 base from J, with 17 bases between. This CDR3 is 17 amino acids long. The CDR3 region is CASSQKGRGMANTEAFF. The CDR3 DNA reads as TGCGCCAGCAGCCAAAAGGGTAGGGGGATGGCGAACACTGAAGCTTTCTTT.

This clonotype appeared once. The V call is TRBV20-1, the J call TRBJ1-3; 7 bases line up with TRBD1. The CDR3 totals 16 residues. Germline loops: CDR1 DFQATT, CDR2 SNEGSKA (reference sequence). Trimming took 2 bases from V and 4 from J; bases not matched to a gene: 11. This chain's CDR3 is CSARPKTGTVGNTIYF. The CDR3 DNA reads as TGCAGTGCTAGACCCAAGACAGGGACGGTAGGAAACACCATATATTTT.

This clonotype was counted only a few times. The CDR3 bases are TGTGCCATCAGTGAGAGTGTTAGGGCGGATGGCTACACCTTC. Translating it yields CAISESVRADGYTF. The gene calls are TRBV10-3 and TRBJ1-2; D is unclear. V lost 2 bases, J lost 6 bases, and 13 bases lay in between. Germline V lookup: CDR1 ENHRY, CDR2 SYGVKD. The CDR3 consists of 14 residues.

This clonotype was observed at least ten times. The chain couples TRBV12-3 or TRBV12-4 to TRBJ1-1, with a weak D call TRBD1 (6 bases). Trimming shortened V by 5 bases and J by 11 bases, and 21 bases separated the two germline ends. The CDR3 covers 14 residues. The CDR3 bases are TGTGCCAGCAGTACCACAGGGAAAGGTGGAGGGGCTTTCTTT. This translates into CASSTTGKGGGAFF.

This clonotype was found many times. Here the CDR3 reads CASSLFVGQLYGYTF. The CDR3 region has the DNA TGTGCCAGCAGTTTGTTTGTAGGGCAGCTCTATGGCTACACCTTC. The V and J genes are TRBV6-5 and TRBJ1-2; D gene unclear. CDR1 and CDR2 (germline): MNHEY, SVGAGI. CDR3 length: 15 amino acids. Trimming took off 4 bases at V and 4 bases at J, with 16 bases between the two ends.